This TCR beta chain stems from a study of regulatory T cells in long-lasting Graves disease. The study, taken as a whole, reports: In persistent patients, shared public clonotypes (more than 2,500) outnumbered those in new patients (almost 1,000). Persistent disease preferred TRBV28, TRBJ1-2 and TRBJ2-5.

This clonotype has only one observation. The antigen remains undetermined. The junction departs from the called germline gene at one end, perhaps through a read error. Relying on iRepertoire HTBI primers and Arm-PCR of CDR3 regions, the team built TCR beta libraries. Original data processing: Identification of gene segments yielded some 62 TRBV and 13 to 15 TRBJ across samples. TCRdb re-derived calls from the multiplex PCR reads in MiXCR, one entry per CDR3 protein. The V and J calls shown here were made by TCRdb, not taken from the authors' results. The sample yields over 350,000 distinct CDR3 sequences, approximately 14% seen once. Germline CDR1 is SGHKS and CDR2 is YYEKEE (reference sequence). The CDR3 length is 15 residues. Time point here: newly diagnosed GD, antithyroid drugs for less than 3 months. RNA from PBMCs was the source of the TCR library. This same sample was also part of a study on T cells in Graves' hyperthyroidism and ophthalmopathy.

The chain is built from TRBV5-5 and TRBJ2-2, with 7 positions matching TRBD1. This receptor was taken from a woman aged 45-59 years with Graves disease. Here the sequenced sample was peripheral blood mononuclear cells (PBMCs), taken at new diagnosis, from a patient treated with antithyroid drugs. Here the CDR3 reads CASSLHRGDAGELFF. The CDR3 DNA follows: TGCGCCAGCAGCTTACACAGGGGAGATGCCGGGGAGCTGTTTTTT.